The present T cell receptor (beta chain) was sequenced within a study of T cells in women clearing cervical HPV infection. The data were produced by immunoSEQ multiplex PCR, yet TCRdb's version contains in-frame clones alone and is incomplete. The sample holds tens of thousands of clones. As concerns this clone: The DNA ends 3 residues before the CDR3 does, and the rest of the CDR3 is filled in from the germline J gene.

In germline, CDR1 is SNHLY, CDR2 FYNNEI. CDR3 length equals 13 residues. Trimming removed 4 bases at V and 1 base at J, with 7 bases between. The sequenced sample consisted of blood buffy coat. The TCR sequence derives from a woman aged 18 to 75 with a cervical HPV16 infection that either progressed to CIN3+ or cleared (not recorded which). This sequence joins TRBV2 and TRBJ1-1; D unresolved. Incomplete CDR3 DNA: TGTGCCAGCAGTGCCGTAGAGAACACTGAA. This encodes CASSAVENTE. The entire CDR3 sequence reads CASSAVENTEAFF.